The 25 T cell receptor beta chains presented below share a single source sample, sequenced in a study of CD8 T cells in Susac syndrome. Random hexamers were used to reverse transcribe an amount of 0.5 to 1 ug RNA. MiXCR was run by TCRdb on the immunoSEQ multiplex PCR reads, yielding one entry per CDR3 protein. The sample gives tens of thousands of distinct CDR3 sequences, 90% to 95% of which show up once; more than 0.45% is in the top ten. Sequenced input: CD8+ T cells from PBMCs. Receptors originate from a human donor in good health.

The genes are TRBV28 and TRBJ1-1, with a weak D call TRBD1 (5 bases). This CDR3 region has 14 residues. In germline, CDR1 is MDHEN, CDR2 SYDVKM. Trimming cost V 2 bases and J 1 base, with 8 bases left between them. CDR3 DNA: TGTGCCAGCAGTTTAGGCAGGGAGAACACTGAAGCTTTCTTT. Encoded protein: CASSLGRENTEAFF.

V gene TRBV2 combines with J gene TRBJ2-5; D could derive from TRBD1 or TRBD2 (7 bases each). Trimming took 9 bases from V and 4 from J, leaving 24 bases between them. This CDR3 region has 16 residues. CDR1 is SNHLY, CDR2 FYNNEI, per germline. The CDR3 bases are TGTGCCAGTCTCCGGGGGGCAGGGGGGACCCGAGAGACCCAGTACTTC. Its protein product is CASLRGAGGTRETQYF.

The chain has TRBV6-5 and TRBJ2-2, with 12 positions matching TRBD1. This CDR3 comprises 17 residues. The ends lost 4 bases at V and 3 bases at J; junction bases unmatched: 6. Germline CDR1 and CDR2: MNHEY and SVGAGI. CDR3 in amino acids: CASSSPGQGADTGELFF. The DNA of the CDR3 is TGTGCCAGCAGTTCCCCGGGACAGGGGGCGGACACCGGGGAGCTGTTTTTT.

V gene TRBV29-1 combines with J gene TRBJ2-1, with D possibly matching TRBD1 (6 bases). The germline V and J ends were trimmed by 7 bases and 3 bases, with 13 bases remaining between them. This CDR3 has 13 residues. Germline values: CDR1 SQVTM, CDR2 ANQGSEA. The CDR3 is CSAPKGVYNEQFF. CDR3 bases: TGCAGCGCCCCAAAGGGGGTCTACAATGAGCAGTTCTTC.

This clonotype was picked up one time. The chain has TRBV12-3 or TRBV12-4 and TRBJ2-7, with 7 bases fitting TRBD1. The CDR3 length is 15 residues. J gave up 0 bases and V 4 bases, and 6 bases lay outside the gene matches. The CDR3 spells CASSWEQGYSYEQYF. The CDR3 nucleotides are TGTGCCAGCAGTTGGGAACAGGGGTACTCCTACGAGCAGTACTTC.

This chain joins TRBV28 and TRBJ2-5; D gene ambiguous. Trimming pared 2 bases from V and 5 bases from J, leaving 6 bases between. Germline V gives CDR1 MDHEN, CDR2 SYDVKM. This CDR3 is 12 amino acids long. DNA for the CDR3: TGTGCCAGCAGTTTAGGTCCGGAGACCCAGTACTTC. As protein: CASSLGPETQYF. The full variable domain, completed using reference TRBV28 and TRBJ2-5, is DVKVTQSSRYLVKRTGEKVFLECVQDMDHENMFWYRQDPGLGLRLIYFSYDVKMKEKGDIPEGYSVSREKKERFSLILESASTNQTSMYLCASSLGPETQYFGPGTRLLVL.

This clonotype was observed a single time. CDR3 coding DNA: TGTGCCATTGGGGCGATTGGAGAAGAAAAACTGTTTTTT. As protein: CAIGAIGEEKLFF. The gene calls are TRBV6-5 and TRBJ1-4; D is perhaps TRBD1 (5 bases). Germline V gene sequence: CDR1 MNHEY, CDR2 SVGAGI. The ends were cut back, 10 bases at V and 8 bases at J, with 17 bases in the middle. The CDR3 spans 13 residues.

This chain joins TRBV7-9 and TRBJ2-4; no definite D call. CDR3 size: 14 residues. In germline, CDR1 is SEHNR, CDR2 FQNEAQ (reference sequence). V lost 2 bases and J lost 0, with 5 bases in between. CDR3 bases: TGTGCCAGCAGCTTATTCGAAGCCAAAAACATTCAGTACTTC. Residues: CASSLFEAKNIQYF.

This chain joins TRBV5-6 and TRBJ2-7; D is unclear. CDR1 and CDR2 from the germline V gene are SGHDT and YYEEEE. Trimming left V 0 bases short and J 3 bases short, with 13 bases between. This CDR3 is built from 15 residues. CDR3 coding DNA: TGTGCCAGCAGCTTGGGACGCACTTTTTACTACGAGCAGTACTTC. Translation: CASSLGRTFYYEQYF.

The rearrangement links TRBV28 to TRBJ2-3, with D maybe TRBD1 (5 bases). Per the germline V gene, CDR1 is MDHEN and CDR2 is SYDVKM. Trimming removed 3 bases at V and 2 bases at J, with 12 bases between. The CDR3 length is 15 residues. This CDR3 is CASSFRLDNTDTQYF. CDR3 nucleotides: TGTGCCAGCAGTTTTAGACTGGACAACACAGATACGCAGTATTTT.

V gene TRBV27 combines with J gene TRBJ2-5, with D tentatively TRBD2 (6 bases). The length of the CDR3 is 13 residues. Germline V gene data show CDR1 as MNHEY and CDR2 as SMNVEV (reference sequence). Trimming shortened V by 3 bases and J by 4 bases, and 9 bases separated the two germline ends. The CDR3 sequence is CASSFGGGETQYF. DNA of the CDR3: TGTGCCAGCAGTTTTGGGGGAGGAGAGACCCAGTACTTC.

The rearrangement links TRBV7-9 to TRBJ2-7; maybe TRBD1 (5 bases). The CDR3 extends over 15 amino acids. Germline V gene data show CDR1 as SEHNR and CDR2 as FQNEAQ (reference sequence). V was pared by 8 bases and J by 0 bases, with 17 bases between. The CDR3 DNA follows: TGTGCCAGCGAATTAACCACGACAGACTCCTACGAGCAGTACTTC. Protein sequence: CASELTTTDSYEQYF. The full variable domain, completed using reference TRBV7-9 and TRBJ2-7, is DTGVSQNPRHKITKRGQNVTFRCDPISEHNRLYWYRQTLGQGPEFLTYFQNEAQLEKSRLLSDRFSAERPKGSFSTLEIQRTEQGDSAMYLCASELTTTDSYEQYFGPGTRLTVT.

This clonotype was counted once. This chain connects TRBV27 to TRBJ1-5; 10 bases fit TRBD1. Per the germline V gene, CDR1 is MNHEY and CDR2 is SMNVEV (reference sequence). CDR3 length equals 14 residues. Trimming at V came to 6 bases and at J to 8 bases, leaving 7 bases not matched to a gene. The CDR3 sequence: CASSLTGGAEPQHF. CDR3 in DNA: TGTGCCAGCAGCCTGACAGGGGGCGCCGAGCCCCAGCATTTT.

The CDR3: CASSPGAGAYTGELFF. The CDR3 DNA sequence: TGTGCCAGCAGCCCCGGGGCGGGAGCTTACACCGGGGAGCTGTTTTTT. The chain is built from TRBV7-2 and TRBJ2-2; 7 bases match TRBD2. Germline V gene sequence: CDR1 SGHTA, CDR2 FQGNSA. The CDR3 loop spans 16 amino acids. Germline trimming cut 5 bases from V and 3 bases from J; bases unmatched to any gene: 9.

J is TRBJ1-1 and V is TRBV28; tentative D call: TRBD1 (6 bases). The CDR3 totals 16 residues. CDR1 is MDHEN, CDR2 SYDVKM, per germline. V lost 4 bases to trimming and J lost 1 base, with 16 bases between them. CDR3: CASSSHRVLGNTEAFF. The DNA for the CDR3 is TGTGCCAGCAGTTCCCACAGGGTTTTGGGGAACACTGAAGCTTTCTTT.

J is TRBJ2-3 and V is TRBV2; weak D call: TRBD2 (5 bases). This CDR3 has 15 residues. The germline gives CDR1 SNHLY, CDR2 FYNNEI. Trimming cost V 3 bases and J 2 bases, with 12 bases left between them. The CDR3 nucleotides read TGTGCCAGCAGTGAGTATCGGGAATACACAGATACGCAGTATTTT. Amino acids: CASSEYREYTDTQYF.

V usage is TRBV29-1 and J usage is TRBJ2-7; 10 bases agree with TRBD2. Germline loops: CDR1 SQVTM, CDR2 ANQGSEA. This CDR3 spans 15 amino acids. The V and J ends lost 6 bases and 5 bases, in that order; junction bases with no gene match: 13. Here the CDR3 DNA reads TGCAGCGTCCGGGGGGGGGCTAGCGGGAGTCACGAGCAGTACTTC. This gives the protein CSVRGGASGSHEQYF.

The table lists this clonotype with a count of one. The V gene is TRBV5-1, the J gene TRBJ2-7, with 8 nucleotides matching TRBD2. Per germline, CDR1 SGHRS and CDR2 YFSETQ. The CDR3 spans 16 residues. Unmatched junction bases numbered 6, after V lost 0 bases and J lost 1 base. In DNA, the CDR3 is TGCGCCAGCAGCTTGGCCGGGGGGGACCTATCCTACGAGCAGTACTTC. Amino acid sequence: CASSLAGGDLSYEQYF. The full variable domain, completed using reference TRBV5-1 and TRBJ2-7, is KAGVTQTPRYLIKTRGQQVTLSCSPISGHRSVSWYQQTPGQGLQFLFEYFSETQRNKGNFPGRFSGRQFSNSRSEMNVSTLELGDSALYLCASSLAGGDLSYEQYFGPGTRLTVT.

The rearrangement joins TRBV11-2 to TRBJ2-5; D possibly corresponds to TRBD1 (5 bases). Germline V gene data show CDR1 as SGHAT and CDR2 as FQNNGV. CDR3 length: 14 amino acids. The V end was cut by 5 bases, the J end by 5 bases, with 15 bases between. The DNA of the CDR3 is TGTGCCAGCAGCAATGACAGTATTTGGGAGACCCAGTACTTC. Protein product: CASSNDSIWETQYF.

V is TRBV7-9 and J is TRBJ2-1; TRBD2 matches at 12 bases. V dropped 7 bases and J dropped 8; count of bases not matched to a gene: 6. Germline V lookup: CDR1 SEHNR, CDR2 FQNEAQ (reference sequence). This CDR3 has 14 amino acids. This CDR3 reads CASILAGGPDEQFF. As DNA, the CDR3 is TGTGCCAGCATCCTAGCGGGAGGGCCGGATGAGCAGTTCTTC.

The chain recombines TRBV24-1 with TRBJ2-3, with D perhaps matching TRBD1 (5 bases). Trimming took 0 bases from V and 4 from J, leaving 10 bases between them. The CDR3 length is 15 residues. Germline lookup yields CDR1 KGHDR and CDR2 SFDVKD. The CDR3 DNA reads as TGTGCCACCAGTGATTTGCAACCAGGGTCAGATACGCAGTATTTT. Protein product: CATSDLQPGSDTQYF.

J is TRBJ2-3 and V is TRBV7-9; TRBD1 is a possible D gene (6 bases). This CDR3 comprises 15 residues. CDR1 and CDR2 (germline): SEHNR, FQNEAQ (reference sequence). Trimming took off 5 bases at V and 3 bases at J, with 15 bases between the two ends. The CDR3 loop reads CASSHQGKRTDTQYF. The CDR3 bases are TGTGCCAGCAGCCACCAGGGGAAAAGAACAGATACGCAGTATTTT.

This clonotype was observed a handful of times. This chain joins TRBV19 and TRBJ2-7, with 10 nucleotides matching TRBD2. This CDR3 comprises 13 residues. V lost 3 bases, J lost 4 bases, and 0 bases stayed unmatched. Per germline, CDR1 LNHDA and CDR2 SQIVND (reference sequence). CDR3 sequence reads: CASSMTSGYEQYF. The CDR3 region has the DNA TGTGCCAGTAGTATGACTAGCGGGTACGAGCAGTACTTC.

The CDR3 bases are TGTGCCAGCAACAAGGGCAGGGGCCACGAGCAGTACTTC. It yields the protein CASNKGRGHEQYF. This chain links TRBV28 with TRBJ2-7, with D possibly being TRBD1 (6 bases). Germline V gives CDR1 MDHEN, CDR2 SYDVKM. The CDR3 totals 13 residues. The V end was cut by 7 bases, the J end by 5 bases, with 15 bases between.

The rearrangement links TRBV2 to TRBJ2-6; no reliable D call. Germline loops: CDR1 SNHLY, CDR2 FYNNEI. V shed 2 bases and J shed 2 bases, with 7 bases lying between them. The CDR3 is 15 amino acids. The CDR3 protein is CASSEPYTGANVLTF. The DNA of the CDR3 is TGTGCCAGCAGTGAACCCTACACTGGGGCCAACGTCCTGACTTTC.